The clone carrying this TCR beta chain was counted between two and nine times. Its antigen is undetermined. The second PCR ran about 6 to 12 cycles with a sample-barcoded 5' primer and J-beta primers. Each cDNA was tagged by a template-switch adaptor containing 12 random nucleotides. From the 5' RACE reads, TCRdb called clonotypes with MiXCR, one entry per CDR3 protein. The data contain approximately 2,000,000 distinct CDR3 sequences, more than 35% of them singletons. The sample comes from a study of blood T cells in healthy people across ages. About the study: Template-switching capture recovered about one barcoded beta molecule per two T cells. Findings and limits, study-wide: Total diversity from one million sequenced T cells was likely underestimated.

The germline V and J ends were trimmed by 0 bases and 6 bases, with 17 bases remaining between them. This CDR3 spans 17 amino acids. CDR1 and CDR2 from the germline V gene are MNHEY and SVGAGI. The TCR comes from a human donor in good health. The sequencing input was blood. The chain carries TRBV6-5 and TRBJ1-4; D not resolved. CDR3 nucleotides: TGTGCCAGCAGTTACTCGACTTCAGGCGGTTCTGATGAAAAACTGTTTTTT. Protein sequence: CASSYSTSGGSDEKLFF.